This entry lists 25 T cell receptor beta chains sequenced from one sample in a study of blood T cells in healthy people across ages. Through a sample-barcoded 5' primer and a J-beta primer mix, a second PCR was run for roughly 7 to 11 cycles. TCRdb redid the calling of the 5' RACE reads with MiXCR, one entry per CDR3 protein. The sample yields about 780,000 distinct CDR3 sequences, roughly 46% seen once. Sequences were obtained from blood. The receptors were gathered from an older man in good health.

The chain joins TRBV6-2 or TRBV6-3 to TRBJ1-1, with TRBD1 matching over 7 bases. After removal of 8 bases from V and 4 bases from J, the junction contained 10 bases not matched to a gene. The germline gives CDR1 MNHEY, CDR2 SVGEGT. The CDR3 is 14 amino acids. CDR3 loop: CASHRVGGVTEAFF. The CDR3 DNA sequence: TGTGCCAGCCACCGTGTAGGGGGCGTCACTGAAGCTTTCTTT.

The chain combines TRBV11-2 with TRBJ2-4; 11 positions agree with TRBD2. Trimming at V came to 5 bases and at J to 9 bases, leaving 6 bases not matched to a gene. The CDR3 spans 14 residues. Per germline, CDR1 SGHAT and CDR2 FQNNGV. For the CDR3, the DNA is TGTGCCAGCAGCCAGAGACTAGCGGGAAGCATTCAGTACTTC. Its translation is CASSQRLAGSIQYF.

In its sample, this clonotype was seen a few times. This chain uses TRBV28 with TRBJ2-7, with TRBD2 matching 9 bases. The CDR3 extends over 15 amino acids. The trim removed 9 bases at V and 2 bases at J, leaving 11 bases unmatched. Looked up from germline, CDR1 is MDHEN and CDR2 is SYDVKM. The CDR3 reads CASDEKVAGAYEQYF. For the CDR3, the DNA is TGTGCCAGTGACGAGAAGGTAGCGGGAGCCTACGAGCAGTACTTC.

On this clonotype: At one end, the junction sequence differs from germline, possibly due to a read error. V gene TRBV5-4 combines with J gene TRBJ1-1; unclear D gene. Germline loops: CDR1 SGHNT, CDR2 YYREEE (reference sequence). The CDR3 is 15 residues long. CDR3 protein: CASKSSGRVNTETFF. The CDR3 DNA sequence: TGTGCCAGCAAGTCCTCCGGGCGGGTGAACACTGAAACTTTCTTT.

This sequence joins TRBV5-1 and TRBJ2-3; TRBD2 is a possible D gene (5 bases). Germline lookup yields CDR1 SGHRS and CDR2 YFSETQ. CDR3 length equals 15 residues. Trimming took 4 bases from V and 0 from J, leaving 12 bases between them. CDR3 coding DNA: TGCGCCAGCAGCCCGGACGCTAGCAGCACAGATACGCAGTATTTT. It yields the protein CASSPDASSTDTQYF.

This clonotype came up many times. The rearrangement links TRBV10-3 to TRBJ1-2; TRBD1 aligns across 8 bases. The V gene's germline CDR1 is ENHRY and CDR2 SYGVKD. The CDR3 extends over 13 amino acids. The V gene end was trimmed by 7 bases and the J gene end by 3 bases; junction bases not matched to a gene: 4. CDR3 sequence (DNA): TGTGCCATCACCCAGGACAGGGACTATGGCTACACCTTC. Amino acids: CAITQDRDYGYTF.

CDR3 in DNA: TGTGCCAGCAGCCAAGTTGACTTTTCTAGGAATGAGCAGTTCTTC. Protein: CASSQVDFSRNEQFF. The rearrangement links TRBV3-1 to TRBJ2-1; D gene ambiguous. This CDR3 spans 15 amino acids. V was cut by 1 base and J by 7 bases, with 14 bases left in between. CDR1 and CDR2 (germline): LGHDT, YNNKEL (reference sequence).

V is TRBV3-1 and J is TRBJ2-3, with 7 bases matching TRBD2. Trimming at V came to 0 bases and at J to 5 bases, leaving 5 bases not matched to a gene. CDR3 length: 15 residues. Per the germline V gene, CDR1 is LGHDT and CDR2 is YNNKEL (reference sequence). CDR3 region: CASSQDVQRGDTQYF. DNA for the CDR3: TGTGCCAGCAGCCAAGATGTCCAGCGGGGAGATACGCAGTATTTT.

CDR3 bases: TGCGCCAGCAGCCAAGATTCCGGTGTCTATGGCTACACCTTC. This encodes CASSQDSGVYGYTF. V and J are TRBV4-3 and TRBJ1-2; D gene unclear. The CDR3 is 14 amino acids. Germline V gene sequence: CDR1 LGHNA, CDR2 YSLEER. Trimming pared 0 bases from V and 4 bases from J, leaving 9 bases between.

Only one count was recorded for this clonotype. The V and J genes are TRBV28 and TRBJ2-1, with 11 bases identical to TRBD1. The CDR3 consists of 17 residues. CDR1 and CDR2 (germline): MDHEN, SYDVKM. V lost 6 bases and J lost 4; bases outside the gene matches: 11. The CDR3 sequence: CASRHDTGTGGYNEQFF. The CDR3, as DNA: TGTGCCAGCAGACACGACACCGGGACAGGGGGTTACAATGAGCAGTTCTTC.

This clonotype appeared a few times. The gene calls are TRBV7-2 and TRBJ1-2, with 8 bases lining up with TRBD1. After removal of 6 bases from V and 3 bases from J, the junction contained 3 bases not matched to a gene. The CDR3 contains 13 residues. CDR1 and CDR2 (germline): SGHTA, FQGNSA. The CDR3 here is CASRPTGDYGYTF. The CDR3 nucleotides are TGTGCCAGCAGACCGACAGGGGACTATGGCTACACCTTC.

This sequence joins TRBV7-2 and TRBJ2-3, with 8 bases matching TRBD1. The CDR3 spans 15 residues. CDR1 is SGHTA, CDR2 FQGNSA, per germline. V trimming: 5 bases; J trimming: 5 bases; junction bases outside the gene matches: 9. CDR3 in amino acids: CASSLSRGQGDTQYF. CDR3 sequence (DNA): TGTGCCAGCAGCCTCAGCAGGGGGCAGGGAGATACGCAGTATTTT.

V gene TRBV5-1 combines with J gene TRBJ2-2; TRBD2 is a possible D gene (6 bases). With 5 bases removed from V and 1 base from J, the gap between germline ends came to 6 bases. There are 13 residues in the CDR3. Looked up from germline, CDR1 is SGHRS and CDR2 is YFSETQ. The CDR3 region is CASRRENTGELFF. The CDR3 DNA reads as TGCGCCAGCAGGCGGGAGAACACCGGGGAGCTGTTTTTT. The full variable domain, its missing parts supplied by reference TRBV5-1 and TRBJ2-2, is KAGVTQTPRYLIKTRGQQVTLSCSPISGHRSVSWYQQTPGQGLQFLFEYFSETQRNKGNFPGRFSGRQFSNSRSEMNVSTLELGDSALYLCASRRENTGELFFGEGSRLTVL.

V and J are TRBV12-3 or TRBV12-4 and TRBJ2-3, with 13 bases matching TRBD2. Unmatched junction bases numbered 10, after V lost 2 bases and J lost 8 bases. The CDR3 spans 17 residues. The CDR3 spells CASSLIGLAGARGTQYF. CDR3 nucleotides: TGTGCCAGCAGTTTAATAGGACTAGCGGGGGCCCGTGGTACGCAGTATTTT.

About this clonotype itself: A much larger clone lies a single base off, so this may be a read error. The V gene is TRBV2, the J gene TRBJ2-7; 8 bases fit TRBD2. The CDR3 covers 15 residues. V shed 3 bases and J 6 bases; nucleotides not matched to a gene: 10. Germline V gene sequence: CDR1 SNHLY, CDR2 FYNNEI. The DNA for the CDR3 is TGTGCCAGCAGTGAGTTTCGGGGGGGAGGCTGCGAGCAGTACTTC. It translates to CASSEFRGGGCEQYF.

The chain combines TRBV4-2 with TRBJ1-2; weak D call: TRBD1 (6 bases). The ends were cut back, 5 bases at V and 6 bases at J, with 22 bases in the middle. From germline, CDR1 is LGHNA and CDR2 YNFKEQ. CDR3 size: 16 residues. The CDR3 DNA reads as TGTGCCAGCAGCTCGCATCGCACCCAACAGGGTCATGGCTACACCTTC. This translates into CASSSHRTQQGHGYTF.

The rearrangement links TRBV27 to TRBJ2-1, with TRBD2 as a possible D gene (7 bases). The CDR3 covers 16 residues. V lost 2 bases and J 1 base, leaving 12 bases between the germline ends. CDR1 is MNHEY, CDR2 SMNVEV, per germline (reference sequence). CDR3 sequence: CASSLTAGASYNEQFF. The CDR3 DNA is TGTGCCAGCAGTTTAACCGCGGGGGCGTCCTACAATGAGCAGTTCTTC.

This clonotype was recorded a few times. The chain links TRBV7-2 to TRBJ2-7; 9 positions match TRBD2. The DNA matches TRBJ2-5 better at its end, which makes the J call doubtful. CDR3 length equals 15 residues. The germline V gene has CDR1 SGHTA and CDR2 FQGNSA. The CDR3 DNA is TGTGCCAGCAGCTACAGTCTAGCGGGAAAGGAGACCCAGTACTTC. It is translated as CASSYSLAGKETQYF.

This clonotype showed up just a few times. In nucleotides, the CDR3 is TGCAGCGTTACTACTCAGACAGGCGCTGGGGAGCAGTTCTTC. Its protein is CSVTTQTGAGEQFF. J is TRBJ2-1 and V is TRBV29-1, with D possibly matching TRBD1 (6 bases). Germline CDR1 SQVTM, CDR2 ANQGSEA. Trimming pared 5 bases from V and 10 bases from J, leaving 21 bases between. The CDR3 runs 14 residues.

The sample holds many counts of this clonotype. The chain joins TRBV9 to TRBJ2-3; tentatively, D is TRBD1 (6 bases). The germline V gene has CDR1 SGDLS and CDR2 YYNGEE. The CDR3 runs 16 residues. Deletions cut 4 bases from V and 4 bases from J, with 19 bases between. The chain's CDR3 is CASSPPEKGVADTQYF. CDR3 nucleotides: TGTGCCAGCAGCCCGCCCGAAAAGGGGGTCGCAGATACGCAGTATTTT.

This clonotype was picked up a small number of times. J is TRBJ1-4 and V is TRBV9; 7 positions match TRBD1. Germline V lookup: CDR1 SGDLS, CDR2 YYNGEE. The CDR3 is made up of 13 amino acids. V was clipped by 1 base and J by 10 bases; unmatched bases: 4. DNA of the CDR3: TGTGCCAGCAGCGTAACAGGGGTAGGAAAACTGTTTTTT. Its translation is CASSVTGVGKLFF.

In its sample, this clonotype was seen a few times. The gene calls are TRBV28 and TRBJ2-7; 9 nucleotides line up with TRBD2. V lost 5 bases and J lost 3; bases outside the gene matches: 11. Germline V gene data show CDR1 as MDHEN and CDR2 as SYDVKM. This CDR3 has 16 amino acids. This chain's CDR3 is CASSTPASGTHYEQYF. In nucleotides, the CDR3 is TGTGCCAGCAGTACCCCGGCTAGCGGGACTCACTACGAGCAGTACTTC.

The chain recombines TRBV5-4 with TRBJ2-3; D call uncertain. V was shortened by 4 bases and J by 0 bases, with 12 bases between the two germline ends. In germline, CDR1 is SGHNT, CDR2 YYREEE (reference sequence). The CDR3 runs to 15 residues. DNA of the CDR3: TGTGCCAGCAGCGGCGATCCGGCAAGCACAGATACGCAGTATTTT. Translating it yields CASSGDPASTDTQYF.

This sequence joins TRBV15 and TRBJ2-7; 7 bases map to TRBD2. The CDR3 totals 16 residues. The V and J ends lost 2 bases and 5 bases, in that order; junction bases with no gene match: 12. Germline values: CDR1 LNHNV, CDR2 YYDKDF (reference sequence). This CDR3 is CATSRRLAALSDEQYF. The CDR3 DNA reads as TGTGCCACCAGCAGAAGACTAGCCGCCCTTAGTGACGAGCAGTACTTC.

This clonotype was picked up many times. The chain carries TRBV7-8 and TRBJ2-7; perhaps TRBD2 as D (5 bases). Trimming took 5 bases from V and 2 from J, leaving 13 bases between them. CDR3 length equals 14 residues. Germline loops: CDR1 SGHVS, CDR2 FQNEAQ. The CDR3 nucleotides are TGTGCCAGCAGCGCGGACTTAAATGCCTACGAGCAGTACTTC. This gives the protein CASSADLNAYEQYF.